The 22 T cell receptor beta chains reported below all come from one sample, sequenced in a study of blood T cell repertoires in COVID-19. The table came from immunoSEQ multiplex PCR; TCRdb's copy has only in-frame clones and leaves some out. The sample carries tens of thousands of clones, around three quarters recorded once. Sample: peripheral blood. Every receptor here comes from a man over 45 with active or convalescent COVID-19.

The rearrangement links TRBV27 to TRBJ2-4; 9 nucleotides line up with TRBD2. Trimming took 9 bases from V and 0 from J; bases not matched to a gene: 15. Germline V CDR1 and CDR2: MNHEY, SMNVEV (reference sequence). The CDR3 sequence is 18 residues long. The CDR3: CASKGLAGELLAKNIQYF. CDR3 DNA: TGTGCCAGTAAGGGCTTAGCGGGGGAACTACTAGCCAAAAACATTCAGTACTTC.

To note about this clone: The same CDR3 also results from other DNA sequences found in this sample. V and J are TRBV5-1 and TRBJ2-1, with a weak D call TRBD1 (7 bases). Germline loops: CDR1 SGHRS, CDR2 YFSETQ. Trimming took 0 bases from V and 0 from J, leaving 10 bases between them. There are 16 residues in the CDR3. Written as DNA, the CDR3 is TGCGCCAGCAGCTTGGGGGGGGACAGCTCCTACAATGAGCAGTTCTTC. The encoded protein is CASSLGGDSSYNEQFF. The full variable domain, rest sourced from reference TRBV5-1 and TRBJ2-1, is KAGVTQTPRYLIKTRGQQVTLSCSPISGHRSVSWYQQTPGQGLQFLFEYFSETQRNKGNFPGRFSGRQFSNSRSEMNVSTLELGDSALYLCASSLGGDSSYNEQFFGPGTRLTVL.

The chain carries TRBV4-2 and TRBJ2-3; 9 nucleotides align to TRBD2. The CDR3 covers 16 residues. Germline V gene lookup returns CDR1 LGHNA and CDR2 YNFKEQ. The junction had 6 bases not matched to a gene; V was cut back by 1 base and J by 4 bases. CDR3 region: CASSQVRSGGPDTQYF. Written as DNA, the CDR3 is TGTGCCAGCAGCCAAGTAAGGAGCGGGGGGCCAGATACGCAGTATTTT.

CDR3 nucleotide sequence: TGTGCCAGCTCCCGTCTGGGGGGTTTGGCTGGAAACACCATATATTTT. As protein: CASSRLGGLAGNTIYF. The V call is TRBV18, the J call TRBJ1-3; weak D call: TRBD1 (5 bases). There are 16 residues in the CDR3. Trimming shortened V by 6 bases and J by 2 bases, and 17 bases separated the two germline ends. Germline loops: CDR1 KGHSH, CDR2 LQKENI. Full variable domain (outside the CDR3, taken from reference TRBV18 and TRBJ1-3): NAGVMQNPRHLVRRRGQEARLRCSPMKGHSHVYWYRQLPEEGLKFMVYLQKENIIDESGMPKERFSAEFPKEGPSILRIQQVVRGDSAAYFCASSRLGGLAGNTIYFGEGSWLTVV.

The V call is TRBV6-5, the J call TRBJ2-5, with D possibly TRBD2 on 6 matching bases. From germline, CDR1 is MNHEY and CDR2 SVGAGI. V shed 5 bases and J shed 4 bases, with 17 bases lying between them. This CDR3 comprises 15 residues. The CDR3 coding sequence is TGTGCCAGCAGTAGCATGGAGGGCATGGGAGAGACCCAGTACTTC. Its protein product is CASSSMEGMGETQYF.

The chain uses TRBV7-8 and TRBJ2-5; D is unclear. The CDR3 contains 12 residues. With 2 bases removed from V and 4 bases from J, the gap between germline ends came to 5 bases. CDR1 and CDR2 (germline): SGHVS, FQNEAQ. CDR3 sequence: CASSLNRETQYF. The CDR3 nucleotides read TGTGCCAGCAGCTTAAATCGAGAGACCCAGTACTTC.

The genes are TRBV4-3 and TRBJ2-3; 14 positions agree with TRBD2. With 0 bases clipped from V and 10 bases from J, the junction kept 12 bases outside the gene matches. Germline CDR1 is LGHNA and CDR2 is YSLEER. The CDR3 contains 18 residues. The chain's CDR3 is CASSQDLLGLAGGSAQYF. In DNA form, the CDR3 reads TGCGCCAGCAGCCAAGATCTGCTAGGACTAGCGGGGGGAAGTGCGCAGTATTTT.

The chain couples TRBV6-6 to TRBJ2-3, with 7 bases identical to TRBD2. CDR1 and CDR2 from the germline V gene are MNHNY and SVGAGI (reference sequence). Unmatched junction bases numbered 12, after V lost 6 bases and J lost 3 bases. CDR3 size: 16 residues. CDR3 coding DNA: TGTGCCAGCAGGAACTCGCGGGGGATCGATACAGATACGCAGTATTTT. It yields the protein CASRNSRGIDTDTQYF.

The chain employs TRBV11-3 and TRBJ2-2, with D possibly matching TRBD2 (6 bases). V was shortened by 4 bases and J by 0 bases, with 9 bases between the two germline ends. This CDR3 contains 15 residues. Germline lookup yields CDR1 SGHNT and CDR2 YENEEA. The CDR3 sequence: CASSSGGANTGELFF. CDR3 coding DNA: TGTGCCAGCAGCTCTGGCGGGGCGAACACCGGGGAGCTGTTTTTT. Drawing the rest from reference TRBV11-3 and TRBJ2-2, the complete variable domain is EAGVVQSPRYKIIEKKQPVAFWCNPISGHNTLYWYLQNLGQGPELLIRYENEEAVDDSQLPKDRFSAERLKGVDSTLKIQPAELGDSAVYLCASSSGGANTGELFFGEGSRLTVL.

V usage is TRBV19 and J usage is TRBJ1-4; D call uncertain. The CDR3 extends over 15 amino acids. The germline CDR1 and CDR2 sequences are LNHDA and SQIVND (reference sequence). V lost 3 bases and J 6 bases, leaving 14 bases between the germline ends. CDR3 sequence: CASSISAESDEKLFF. CDR3 DNA: TGTGCCAGTAGTATCTCTGCCGAATCGGATGAAAAACTGTTTTTT. Looking up the rest from reference TRBV19 and TRBJ1-4 gives the full variable domain: DGGITQSPKYLFRKEGQNVTLSCEQNLNHDAMYWYRQDPGQGLRLIYYSQIVNDFQKGDIAEGYSVSREKKESFPLTVTSAQKNPTAFYLCASSISAESDEKLFFGSGTQLSVL.

This clone occurred many times. V usage is TRBV9 and J usage is TRBJ2-3; 8 bases match TRBD2. J was trimmed by 3 bases and V by 4 bases; bases with no gene match: 22. Per the germline V gene, CDR1 is SGDLS and CDR2 is YYNGEE. The CDR3 sequence is 20 residues long. CDR3 amino acids: CASSPRAGGLLGGRTDTQYF. The CDR3, as DNA: TGTGCCAGCAGCCCCCGGGCGGGGGGACTTCTCGGAGGTAGAACAGATACGCAGTATTTT.

The chain has TRBV29-1 and TRBJ1-1, with D maybe TRBD1 (6 bases). CDR1 and CDR2 (germline): SQVTM, ANQGSEA. CDR3 length: 15 residues. Trimming left V 5 bases short and J 0 bases short, with 16 bases between. Written as DNA, the CDR3 is TGCAGCGTTCCTAATACAGGGTTCATGAACACTGAAGCTTTCTTT. Translation: CSVPNTGFMNTEAFF.

The V gene is TRBV20-1, the J gene TRBJ1-1, with D perhaps matching TRBD1 (6 bases). CDR3 length equals 11 residues. V lost 6 bases and J lost 5, with 10 bases in between. Germline lookup yields CDR1 DFQATT and CDR2 SNEGSKA (reference sequence). The CDR3, as DNA: TGCAGTGCGGGGACAAGAACTGAAGCTTTCTTT. Its translation: CSAGTRTEAFF.

The CDR3 here is CATSESGGGYEKLFF. The CDR3 nucleotides read TGTGCCACCAGTGAATCAGGGGGCGGGTATGAAAAACTGTTTTTT. This chain connects TRBV24-1 to TRBJ1-4; 8 bases agree with TRBD1. Germline V gene sequence: CDR1 KGHDR, CDR2 SFDVKD. The length of the CDR3 is 15 residues. Losses at the gene ends were 4 bases for V and 6 bases for J; bases not matched to a gene: 6.

V usage is TRBV5-1 and J usage is TRBJ2-7; TRBD2 agrees at 11 bases. The CDR3 has 14 amino acids. With V trimmed by 4 bases and J by 0 bases, 0 bases remained unmatched. The germline CDR1 and CDR2 sequences are SGHRS and YFSETQ. CDR3 residues: CASSTSGGSYEQYF. The DNA for the CDR3 is TGCGCCAGCAGCACTAGCGGGGGCTCCTACGAGCAGTACTTC.

The chain couples TRBV2 to TRBJ2-1; 8 bases are shared with TRBD1. CDR1 is SNHLY and CDR2 is FYNNEI in the germline V gene. The trim removed 9 bases at V and 4 bases at J, leaving 5 bases unmatched. CDR3 size: 13 residues. The CDR3 DNA is TGTGCCAGTCCGGGACAGGAGTACAATGAGCAGTTCTTC. It codes for CASPGQEYNEQFF.

CDR3 nucleotide sequence: TGTGCCAGTAGAGGCGGACAGGGGACGGCGGGCTACACCTTC. Amino acid sequence: CASRGGQGTAGYTF. The J gene is TRBJ1-2, the V gene TRBV19; TRBD1 agrees at 9 bases. V dropped 6 bases and J dropped 8; count of bases not matched to a gene: 10. The germline V gene encodes CDR1 LNHDA and CDR2 SQIVND (reference sequence). CDR3 size: 14 residues. Looking up the rest from reference TRBV19 and TRBJ1-2 gives the full variable domain: DGGITQSPKYLFRKEGQNVTLSCEQNLNHDAMYWYRQDPGQGLRLIYYSQIVNDFQKGDIAEGYSVSREKKESFPLTVTSAQKNPTAFYLCASRGGQGTAGYTFGSGTRLTVV.

The chain carries TRBV9 and TRBJ2-1; 13 positions match TRBD2. Losses at the gene ends were 0 bases for V and 9 bases for J; bases not matched to a gene: 9. The germline V gene encodes CDR1 SGDLS and CDR2 YYNGEE. The CDR3 covers 17 residues. The CDR3 reads CASSVVPQGLAGIEQFF. The CDR3 nucleotides are TGTGCCAGCAGCGTAGTCCCCCAGGGACTAGCGGGGATTGAGCAGTTCTTC.

The chain combines TRBV9 with TRBJ2-2; 12 bases match TRBD2. CDR1 is SGDLS, CDR2 YYNGEE, per germline. Germline trimming cut 2 bases from V and 7 bases from J; bases unmatched to any gene: 12. This CDR3 has 18 amino acids. Written as DNA, the CDR3 is TGTGCCAGCAGCGTGTCCGTCCTAGCGGGGGGGCCTATCGGGGAGCTGTTTTTT. Amino acid sequence: CASSVSVLAGGPIGELFF.

V gene TRBV29-1 combines with J gene TRBJ1-2; 9 bases line up with TRBD1. With 3 bases clipped from V and 6 bases from J, the junction kept 8 bases outside the gene matches. The CDR3 sequence is 14 residues long. Germline CDR1 SQVTM, CDR2 ANQGSEA. The CDR3 region is CSVEEWTGVDGYTF. The CDR3 nucleotides are TGCAGCGTTGAGGAGTGGACAGGGGTCGATGGCTACACCTTC.

V is TRBV11-2 and J is TRBJ2-7, with unresolved D. V was pared by 2 bases and J by 6 bases, with 11 bases between. This CDR3 has 13 amino acids. CDR1 and CDR2 (germline): SGHAT, FQNNGV. The CDR3 protein is CASSLNSLFEQYF. In DNA, the CDR3 is TGTGCCAGCAGCTTAAACTCTCTCTTCGAGCAGTACTTC.

The rearrangement joins TRBV9 to TRBJ1-1; D perhaps matches TRBD1 (6 bases). V was cut by 0 bases and J by 3 bases, with 9 bases left in between. Germline V lookup: CDR1 SGDLS, CDR2 YYNGEE. The CDR3 is 14 amino acids. The CDR3 nucleotides are TGTGCCAGCAGCGTAGGGGGGCCCGACACTGAAGCTTTCTTT. Encoded protein: CASSVGGPDTEAFF.